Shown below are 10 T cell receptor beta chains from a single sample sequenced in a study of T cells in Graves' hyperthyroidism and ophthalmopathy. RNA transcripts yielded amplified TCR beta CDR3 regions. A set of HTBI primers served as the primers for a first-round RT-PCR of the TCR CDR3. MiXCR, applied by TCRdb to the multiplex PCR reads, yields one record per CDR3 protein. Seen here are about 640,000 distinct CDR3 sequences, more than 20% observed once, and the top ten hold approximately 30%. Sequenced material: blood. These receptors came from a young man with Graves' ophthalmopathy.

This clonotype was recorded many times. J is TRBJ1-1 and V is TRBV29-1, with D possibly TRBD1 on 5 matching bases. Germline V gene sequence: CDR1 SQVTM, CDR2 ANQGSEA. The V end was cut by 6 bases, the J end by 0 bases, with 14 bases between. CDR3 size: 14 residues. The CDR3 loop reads CSVAVTGLNTEAFF. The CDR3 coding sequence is TGCAGCGTGGCTGTAACAGGTTTGAACACTGAAGCTTTCTTT.

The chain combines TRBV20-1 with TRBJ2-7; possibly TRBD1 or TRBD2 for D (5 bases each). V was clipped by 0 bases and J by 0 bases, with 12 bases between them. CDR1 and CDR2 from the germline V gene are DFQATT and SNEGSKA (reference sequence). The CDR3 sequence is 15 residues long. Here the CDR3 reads CSAREDGGTSYEQYF. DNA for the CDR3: TGCAGTGCTAGAGAGGATGGGGGAACCTCCTACGAGCAGTACTTC.

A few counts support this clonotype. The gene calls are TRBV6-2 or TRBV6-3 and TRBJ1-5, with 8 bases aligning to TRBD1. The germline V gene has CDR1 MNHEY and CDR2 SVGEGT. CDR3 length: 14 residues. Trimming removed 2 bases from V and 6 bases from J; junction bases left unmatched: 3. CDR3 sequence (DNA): TGTGCCAGCAGTTACGATACAGGGGGTCAGCCCCAGCATTTT. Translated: CASSYDTGGQPQHF.

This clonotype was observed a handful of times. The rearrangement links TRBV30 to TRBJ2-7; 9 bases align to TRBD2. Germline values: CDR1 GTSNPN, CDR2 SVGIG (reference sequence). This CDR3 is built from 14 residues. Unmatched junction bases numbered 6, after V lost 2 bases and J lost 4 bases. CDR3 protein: CAWSTTSGPYEQYF. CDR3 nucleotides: TGTGCCTGGAGTACTACTAGCGGGCCTTACGAGCAGTACTTC.

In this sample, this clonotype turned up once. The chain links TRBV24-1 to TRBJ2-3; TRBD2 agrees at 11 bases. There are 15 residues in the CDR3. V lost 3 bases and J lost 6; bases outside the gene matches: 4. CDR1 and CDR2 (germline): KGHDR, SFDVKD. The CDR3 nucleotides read TGTGCCACCAGTGATGCACTAGCGGGAGTGGATACGCAGTATTTT. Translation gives CATSDALAGVDTQYF.

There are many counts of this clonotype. The DNA of the CDR3 is TGCGCCAGCAGCCGTCGGGGAGGTACAGATACGCAGTATTTT. Protein product: CASSRRGGTDTQYF. The chain uses TRBV5-1 and TRBJ2-3, with TRBD2 as a possible D gene (6 bases). The V gene lost 4 bases and the J gene lost 3 bases, with 12 bases spanning the gap. CDR3 size: 14 residues. Germline CDR1 is SGHRS and CDR2 is YFSETQ.

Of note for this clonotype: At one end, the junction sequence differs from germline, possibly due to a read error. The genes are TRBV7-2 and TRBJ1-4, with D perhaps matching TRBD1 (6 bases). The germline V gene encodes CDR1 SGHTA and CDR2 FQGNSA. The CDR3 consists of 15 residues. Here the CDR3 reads CATSGERTENEKLFF. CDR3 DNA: TGTGCCACCAGCGGAGAACGGACAGAAAATGAAAAACTGTTTTTT.

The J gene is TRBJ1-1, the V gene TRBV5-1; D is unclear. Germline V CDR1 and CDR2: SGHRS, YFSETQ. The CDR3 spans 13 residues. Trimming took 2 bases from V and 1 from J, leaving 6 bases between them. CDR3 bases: TGCGCCAGCAGCTTTCAGCGGAACACTGAAGCTTTCTTT. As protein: CASSFQRNTEAFF.

Here the CDR3 reads CSVQGSGANVLTF. DNA of the CDR3: TGCAGCGTTCAGGGGTCTGGGGCCAACGTCCTGACTTTC. The V gene is TRBV29-1, the J gene TRBJ2-6, with a weak D call TRBD1 (6 bases). The CDR3 runs 13 residues. V lost 5 bases, J lost 1 base, and 6 bases lay in between. Per the germline V gene, CDR1 is SQVTM and CDR2 is ANQGSEA.

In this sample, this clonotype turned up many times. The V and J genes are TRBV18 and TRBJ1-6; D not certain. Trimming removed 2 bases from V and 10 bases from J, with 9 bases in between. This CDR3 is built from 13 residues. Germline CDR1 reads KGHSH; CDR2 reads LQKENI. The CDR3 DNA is TGTGCCAGCTCACCAGATTCTAACTCACCCCTCCACTTT. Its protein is CASSPDSNSPLHF. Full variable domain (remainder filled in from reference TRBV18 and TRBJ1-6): NAGVMQNPRHLVRRRGQEARLRCSPMKGHSHVYWYRQLPEEGLKFMVYLQKENIIDESGMPKERFSAEFPKEGPSILRIQQVVRGDSAAYFCASSPDSNSPLHFGNGTRLTVT.